The T cell receptor beta chain under discussion was sequenced for a study of vaccination and CD4 T cells after COVID-19. Sequencing of cultured CD4+ T cell DNA used the Oncomine TCR Beta short-read assay. Genomic DNA was drawn out of CD4+ T cells grown in culture. TCRdb independently ran MiXCR on the PCR reads; one entry per CDR3 protein. Seen here are around 14,000 distinct CDR3 sequences, over 65% observed once, and the top ten hold approximately 10%. Regarding the study as a whole: Looking at convalescent patients, a median around 90% of reactive clones were present only post-vaccination.

V shed 4 bases, J shed 2 bases, and the junction held 8 bases outside the gene matches. CDR1 and CDR2 (germline): SGHNT, YYREEE (reference sequence). The length of the CDR3 is 15 residues. As to this clonotype: Its specificity is not known.

Treatment denoted: approximately 11-day PBMC culture with coronavirus spike peptide pools or control peptides (ViraFEST assay). The V call is TRBV5-4, the J call TRBJ2-7, with 8 nucleotides matching TRBD1. The source of this sequence is a human donor who had recovered from COVID-19. Sequencing used CD4+ T cells from blood, cultured in vitro. The CDR3 sequence is CASSEPGQEAYEQYF. The CDR3 DNA is TGTGCCAGCAGCGAACCGGGACAGGAAGCCTACGAGCAGTACTTC.